This T cell receptor beta chain was sequenced during a study of T cells after yellow fever vaccination. This clonotype has at least ten counts. The CDR3 has 15 residues. CDR1 and CDR2 from the germline V gene are SGHTA and FQGNSA. V was clipped by 5 bases and J by 3 bases; unmatched bases: 8. From the 5' RACE reads, TCRdb called clonotypes with MiXCR, one entry per CDR3 protein. The sample yields approximately 240,000 distinct CDR3 sequences, about 3.9% seen once. V and J are TRBV7-2 and TRBJ1-2; 8 bases are a match to TRBD1. The TCR comes from a man between 18 and 29 years old who received the YFV17D yellow fever vaccine. The sequencing used PBMCs, collected 15 days after the yellow fever booster vaccination. The CDR3 sequence is CASSIGQGTHYGYTF. CDR3 in DNA: TGTGCCAGCAGCATCGGACAGGGCACCCACTATGGCTACACCTTC.